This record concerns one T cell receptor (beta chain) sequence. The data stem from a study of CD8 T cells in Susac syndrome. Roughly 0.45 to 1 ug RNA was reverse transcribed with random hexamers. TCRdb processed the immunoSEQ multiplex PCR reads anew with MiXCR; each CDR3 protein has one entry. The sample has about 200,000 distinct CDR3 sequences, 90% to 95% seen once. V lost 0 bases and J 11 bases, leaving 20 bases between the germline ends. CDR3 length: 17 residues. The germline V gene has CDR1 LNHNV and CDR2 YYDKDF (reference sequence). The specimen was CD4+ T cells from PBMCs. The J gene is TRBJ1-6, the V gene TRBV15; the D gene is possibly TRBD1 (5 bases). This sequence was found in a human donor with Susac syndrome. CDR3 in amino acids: CATSRDRLGSGYTPLHF. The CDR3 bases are TGTGCCACCAGCAGAGATCGTTTAGGGTCAGGGTATACACCCCTCCACTTT.